This passage covers 21 T cell receptor beta chains from one sample sequenced in a study of shared clonotypes between healthy human individuals. This table comes from immunoSEQ multiplex PCR, and its TCRdb copy is limited to in-frame clones, with some not included. The repertoire holds around 1.1 million clones, with approximately 80% as singletons. Sequenced: memory CD4+ T cells from PBMCs. Described subset: CD45RA-negative fraction. Every receptor here comes from a man between 18 and 29 years old in good health. Some clones in this sample may be carry-over from other donors' samples.

This clone was found once. This sequence may be a read error, since a much larger clone differs from it by one base. The V call is TRBV25-1, the J call TRBJ1-1, with TRBD1 matching 8 bases. Per the germline V gene, CDR1 is MGHDK and CDR2 is SYGVNS. The CDR3 covers 15 residues. The trim removed 6 bases at V and 8 bases at J, leaving 14 bases unmatched. The CDR3 DNA reads as TGTGCCAGCAGCCCCGGGACAGGACACTCCACCGAAGCTTTCTTT. Its protein product is CASSPGTGHSTEAFF. The entire variable domain, with the rest obtained from reference TRBV25-1 and TRBJ1-1, is as follows: EADIYQTPRYLVIGTGKKITLECSQTMGHDKMYWYQQDPGMELHLIHYSYGVNSTEKGDLSSESTVSRIRTEHFPLTLESARPSHTSQYLCASSPGTGHSTEAFFGQGTRLTVV.

This clone was recorded only once. The chain is built from TRBV5-1 and TRBJ2-7; D possibly corresponds to TRBD1 (6 bases). V was cut by 4 bases and J by 3 bases, with 14 bases left in between. CDR1 and CDR2 from the germline V gene are SGHRS and YFSETQ. This CDR3 is 14 amino acids long. CDR3 nucleotide sequence: TGCGCCAGCAGCCATCCGGACAGCAACTACGAGCAGTACTTC. It yields the protein CASSHPDSNYEQYF.

The chain is built from TRBV28 and TRBJ1-5; D not resolved. Deletions cut 8 bases from V and 0 bases from J, with 17 bases between. The germline CDR1 and CDR2 sequences are MDHEN and SYDVKM. This CDR3 has 16 residues. CDR3 coding DNA: TGTGCCAGCGGCACCGCCCCAGGACTTAGCAATCAGCCCCAGCATTTT. As protein: CASGTAPGLSNQPQHF. The entire variable domain, with the rest obtained from reference TRBV28 and TRBJ1-5, is as follows: DVKVTQSSRYLVKRTGEKVFLECVQDMDHENMFWYRQDPGLGLRLIYFSYDVKMKEKGDIPEGYSVSREKKERFSLILESASTNQTSMYLCASGTAPGLSNQPQHFGDGTRLSIL.

CDR3 in DNA: TGTGCCAGCAGCGGAGCCCCCGGGGGGCAATACGAGCAGTACTTC. Its protein product is CASSGAPGGQYEQYF. The V gene is TRBV9, the J gene TRBJ2-7, with a tentative D call TRBD2 (7 bases). CDR3 length equals 15 residues. The germline V gene has CDR1 SGDLS and CDR2 YYNGEE. Trimming left V 3 bases short and J 4 bases short, with 17 bases between.

As to this clone: The sample has other DNA sequences that encode this CDR3 too. The V call is TRBV27, the J call TRBJ1-2, with D perhaps TRBD1 (5 bases). Deletions cut 4 bases from V and 5 bases from J, with 11 bases between. The CDR3 loop spans 13 amino acids. Per germline, CDR1 MNHEY and CDR2 SMNVEV (reference sequence). CDR3 sequence: CASSSRAGYGYTF. In nucleotides, the CDR3 is TGTGCCAGCAGTTCCAGGGCCGGATATGGCTACACCTTC.

V and J are TRBV5-4 and TRBJ2-2; TRBD1 matches at 8 bases. Losses at the gene ends were 3 bases for V and 7 bases for J; bases not matched to a gene: 11. Germline CDR1 reads SGHNT; CDR2 reads YYREEE (reference sequence). The CDR3 consists of 16 residues. In DNA, the CDR3 is TGTGCCAGCAGCTCACCCGGGACAGGTCAAGTCGGGGAGCTGTTTTTT. Translated, it gives CASSSPGTGQVGELFF.

With regard to this clone: Different DNA sequences within this sample yield the same CDR3. This chain joins TRBV30 and TRBJ1-3, with no clear D. The CDR3 length is 13 residues. V was shortened by 0 bases and J by 4 bases, with 7 bases between the two germline ends. Germline V gene sequence: CDR1 GTSNPN, CDR2 SVGIG (reference sequence). The CDR3 protein is CAWSVQGGNTIYF. The CDR3 DNA sequence: TGTGCCTGGAGTGTACAAGGAGGAAACACCATATATTTT.

The gene calls are TRBV5-8 and TRBJ1-5; D gene ambiguous. Per the germline V gene, CDR1 is SGHTS and CDR2 is YDEGEE. The V and J ends lost 1 base and 7 bases respectively, with 6 bases between them. This CDR3 comprises 12 residues. CDR3 DNA: TGTGCCAGCAGCTTGATTGGCCAGCCCCAGCATTTT. It translates to CASSLIGQPQHF.

The rearrangement joins TRBV5-1 to TRBJ2-1; 10 bases line up with TRBD2. Germline CDR1 is SGHRS and CDR2 is YFSETQ. There are 14 residues in the CDR3. Trimming cost V 4 bases and J 8 bases; bases outside gene matches: 6. The CDR3 loop is CASSTDGTSDEQFF. Written as DNA, the CDR3 is TGCGCCAGCAGCACGGACGGGACTAGCGATGAGCAGTTCTTC.

This clone appeared a single time. The V and J genes are TRBV6-1 and TRBJ1-2; TRBD1 aligns across 8 bases. The CDR3 is 15 amino acids. Germline assignment: CDR1 MNHNS and CDR2 SASEGT. V lost 5 bases, J lost 6 bases, and 11 bases stayed unmatched. The CDR3 DNA reads as TGTGCCAGCAGTCCGAGAAGGACAGGGCAGGATGGCTACACCTTC. This translates into CASSPRRTGQDGYTF.

The genes are TRBV2 and TRBJ1-2; D gene uncertain. This CDR3 contains 14 residues. V was clipped by 5 bases and J by 3 bases, with 13 bases between them. In germline, CDR1 is SNHLY, CDR2 FYNNEI. CDR3: CASSRARIYYGYTF. In DNA, the CDR3 is TGTGCCAGCAGTAGGGCTCGGATATACTATGGCTACACCTTC.

The chain uses TRBV2 and TRBJ2-7; the match to TRBD2 covers 7 bases. The CDR3 contains 14 residues. Germline lookup yields CDR1 SNHLY and CDR2 FYNNEI. The ends lost 6 bases at V and 0 bases at J; junction bases unmatched: 5. The CDR3 region is CASRFRGGSYEQYF. DNA of the CDR3: TGTGCCAGCAGGTTTCGCGGGGGCTCCTACGAGCAGTACTTC.

This clone was seen more than once but under ten times. This chain connects TRBV5-1 to TRBJ2-2; D unresolved. Looked up from germline, CDR1 is SGHRS and CDR2 is YFSETQ. The V end was cut by 7 bases, the J end by 4 bases, with 8 bases between. CDR3 length: 12 residues. This CDR3 is CASYPRTGELFF. CDR3 bases: TGCGCCAGCTACCCGCGCACCGGGGAGCTGTTTTTT.

The J gene is TRBJ1-3, the V gene TRBV7-8; D gene unclear. The CDR3 is 16 amino acids. V dropped 1 base and J dropped 0 bases, with 10 bases sitting between them. In germline, CDR1 is SGHVS, CDR2 FQNEAQ. The CDR3 sequence: CASSLVGGLSGNTIYF. The CDR3 nucleotides read TGTGCCAGCAGCTTAGTGGGAGGGCTCTCTGGAAACACCATATATTTT.

This clone occurred a few times. This chain uses TRBV6-1 with TRBJ2-7; 8 positions match TRBD1. CDR1 and CDR2 from the germline V gene are MNHNS and SASEGT. The CDR3 sequence is 17 residues long. J lost 6 bases, V lost 4 bases, and 17 bases had no gene match. In DNA, the CDR3 is TGTGCCAGCAGTGGGGGACAGGCGCTATTGGGTTCGCGCGAGCAGTACTTC. Translating it yields CASSGGQALLGSREQYF.

The chain carries TRBV4-3 and TRBJ1-6; D possibly corresponds to TRBD1 (6 bases). V gave up 6 bases and J gave up 5 bases, with 14 bases separating them. This CDR3 is built from 15 residues. Germline V gene lookup returns CDR1 LGHNA and CDR2 YSLEER. In DNA, the CDR3 is TGCGCCAGCAGTCCGGGAGGACAGAATAATTCACCCCTCCACTTT. Translation: CASSPGGQNNSPLHF.

This chain joins TRBV29-1 and TRBJ2-1; 7 bases fit TRBD2. V was clipped by 5 bases and J by 8 bases; unmatched bases: 9. In germline, CDR1 is SQVTM, CDR2 ANQGSEA. This CDR3 region has 13 residues. The CDR3 DNA reads as TGCAGCGTTCTACGGACTAGTTTCGATGAGCAGTTCTTC. Protein: CSVLRTSFDEQFF.

The V and J genes are TRBV7-3 and TRBJ2-7; TRBD2 matches at 8 bases. The length of the CDR3 is 15 residues. V was clipped by 8 bases and J by 5 bases; unmatched bases: 14. Looked up from germline, CDR1 is SGHTA and CDR2 is FQGTGA. The CDR3, as DNA: TGTGCCAGCTTCCTAGCTAGCGGGCCATGGCACGAGCAGTACTTC. Translation: CASFLASGPWHEQYF.

This clone appeared once. This chain uses TRBV18 with TRBJ1-2; D possibly corresponds to TRBD1 (5 bases). The CDR3 has 14 residues. Deletions cut 0 bases from V and 4 bases from J, with 9 bases between. Germline lookup yields CDR1 KGHSH and CDR2 LQKENI. The CDR3, as DNA: TGTGCCAGCTCACCACCGGGGACCGGCTATGGCTACACCTTC. Protein product: CASSPPGTGYGYTF.

This clone was found a few times. The chain has TRBV4-3 and TRBJ2-7; 7 bases agree with TRBD2. CDR1 and CDR2 (germline): LGHNA, YSLEER. The CDR3 contains 16 residues. V dropped 0 bases and J dropped 5; count of bases not matched to a gene: 10. The CDR3 protein is CASSQDWQAGLNEQYF. DNA for the CDR3: TGCGCCAGCAGCCAAGATTGGCAAGCGGGATTGAACGAGCAGTACTTC.

The gene calls are TRBV29-1 and TRBJ2-3, with a tentative D call TRBD2 (6 bases). CDR3 length equals 13 residues. Trimming removed 7 bases from V and 3 bases from J, with 14 bases in between. Germline-derived CDR1 and CDR2 are SQVTM and ANQGSEA. The DNA for the CDR3 is TGCAGCGCTAATGGAGGGGCGACAGATACGCAGTATTTT. It specifies CSANGGATDTQYF.